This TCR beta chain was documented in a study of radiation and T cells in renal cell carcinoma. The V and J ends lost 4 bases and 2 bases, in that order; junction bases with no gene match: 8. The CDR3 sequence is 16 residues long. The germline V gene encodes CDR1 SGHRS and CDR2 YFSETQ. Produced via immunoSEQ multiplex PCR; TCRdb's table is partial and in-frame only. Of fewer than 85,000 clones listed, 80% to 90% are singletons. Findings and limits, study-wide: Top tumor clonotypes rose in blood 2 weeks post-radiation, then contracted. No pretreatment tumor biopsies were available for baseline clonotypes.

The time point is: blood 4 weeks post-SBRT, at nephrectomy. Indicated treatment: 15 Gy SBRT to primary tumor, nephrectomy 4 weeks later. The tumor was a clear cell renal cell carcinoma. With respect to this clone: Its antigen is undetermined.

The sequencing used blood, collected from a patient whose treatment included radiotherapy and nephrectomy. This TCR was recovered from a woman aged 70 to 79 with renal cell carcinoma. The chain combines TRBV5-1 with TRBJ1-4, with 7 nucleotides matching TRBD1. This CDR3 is CASSPAPTGTNEKLFF. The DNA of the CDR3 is TGCGCCAGCAGCCCGGCCCCGACAGGGACTAATGAAAAACTGTTTTTT.